Listed below are T cell receptor beta chains from one sample, sequenced in a study of tissue T cells after allogeneic stem cell transplantation. Sequencing was performed with immunoSEQ multiplex PCR; in TCRdb, only in-frame clones are kept and a portion is missing. The profile shows about 4,300 clones, more than 65% of them singletons. This material consisted of duodenal tissue, taken at autopsy. The receptors derive from a female patient between 18 and 50 years old with steroid-refractory graft-versus-host disease after an allogeneic stem cell transplant. A share of the T cells may be of graft donor origin. Each CDR3 is given with its conserved first and last residue. D genes are given only for firm matches. Only some rows state a clone size, as once, few, many or a class for expanded clones.

CASSPTPGTPLPYSNQPQHF	NA	TRBV11-3	TRBJ1-5	NA
CASSYYGRGGYTF	few	TRBV6-5	TRBJ1-2	NA
CASMKTMRNEQFF	once	TRBV7-9	TRBJ2-1	NA
CASSGTGSGTDTQYF	few	TRBV7-9	TRBJ2-3	NA
CASSFRLDRPYEQYF	large	TRBV7-3	TRBJ2-7	NA
CASSVWGDSNQPQHF	NA	TRBV2	TRBJ1-5	NA
CASSSSSQPQHF	NA	TRBV6-6	TRBJ1-5	NA
CASSYDRGYEKLFF	few	TRBV28	TRBJ1-4	TRBD1
CASPPGTPSYGELFF	NA	TRBV10-1	TRBJ2-2	NA
CASRGGTYEQYF	NA	TRBV6-5	TRBJ2-7	NA
CASSLAGGYNEQFF	NA	TRBV6-5	TRBJ2-1	TRBD2
CASSEGGGRPRAFF	few	TRBV2	TRBJ1-1	NA
CASSRIGSRQPQHF	NA	TRBV11-2	TRBJ1-5	NA
CASSPTLGGTTYEQYF	large	TRBV14	TRBJ2-7	NA
CASSVGGRNIQYF	once	TRBV9	TRBJ2-4	NA
CASSLFWGLRDYEQYF	NA	TRBV27	TRBJ2-7	NA
CATSGQGARTEAFF	NA	TRBV10-3	TRBJ1-1	TRBD1
CASSPGTSDGGQFF	NA	TRBV5-1	TRBJ2-1	TRBD2
CASSSPGQGVVTEAFF	few	TRBV5-4	TRBJ1-1	TRBD1
CASSNRHVYNSPLHF	few	TRBV19	TRBJ1-6	NA
CASSYSEGFQPQHF	NA	TRBV6-5	TRBJ1-5	NA
CASSTTSGGRYTGELFF	few	TRBV3-1/TRBV3-2	TRBJ2-2	TRBD2
CASSALLQVGNTIYF	NA	TRBV2	TRBJ1-3	NA
CASSLGSMWETQYF	few	TRBV5-4	TRBJ2-5	NA
CASSFAGQGGTNEKLFF	NA	TRBV5-1	TRBJ1-4	TRBD1
CASSLFTNQETQYF	NA	TRBV27	TRBJ2-5	NA
CAISESIMRASRAGELFF	NA	TRBV10-3	TRBJ2-2	NA
CASSYSYAGGKSIYEQYF	NA	TRBV6-8	TRBJ2-7	TRBD1
CASSLPRELNTGELFF	few	TRBV5-1	TRBJ2-2	NA
CASSVGQGGNQPQHF	few	TRBV2	TRBJ1-5	TRBD1
CASSLLPGSNEQYF	NA	TRBV7-6	TRBJ2-7	NA
CASSLVKGLTEKLFF	NA	TRBV7-9	TRBJ1-4	NA
CASSLTPRNTIYF	NA	TRBV7-3	TRBJ1-3	NA
CASSLAGSTDTQYF	few	TRBV9	TRBJ2-3	NA
CASSPRPDGYTF	NA	TRBV12-3/TRBV12-4	TRBJ1-2	NA
CASSYSGSNQPQHF	NA	TRBV27	TRBJ1-5	NA
CASSAYGTPYNEQFF	NA	TRBV5-1	TRBJ2-1	NA
CASSQSLPHGYTF	few	TRBV7-3	TRBJ1-2	NA
CAWSGGRGYGYTF	NA	TRBV30	TRBJ1-2	NA
CASRPVSYNSPLHF	once	TRBV5-1	TRBJ1-6	NA